This T cell receptor (beta chain) was sequenced during a study of T cell responses to AZD1222 COVID-19 vaccine. Study summary: Second-dose recipients at about 4 or about 12 weeks were treated as one pooled group. Study conclusions and caveats: In the spike-specific TCR repertoire, nearly half reportedly target unmutated variant regions. Donors were largely white British and mainly female; clonal diversity was possibly underestimated.

For this clone: Its matching antigen is unknown.

The table came from immunoSEQ multiplex PCR; TCRdb's copy has only in-frame clones and leaves some out. The sample lists about 97,000 clones, roughly 91% occurring once. There are 13 residues in the CDR3. V dropped 6 bases and J dropped 7 bases, with 13 bases sitting between them. The germline V gene has CDR1 MNHNY and CDR2 SVGAGI (reference sequence). The source was peripheral blood, collected on day 0 of AZD1222 vaccination. The chain links TRBV6-6 to TRBJ2-1, with D perhaps matching TRBD2 (5 bases). The clonotype originates from an adult in good health. The CDR3 bases are TGTGCCAGCAGGGGTCAGCGGACGAATGAGCAGTTCTTC. This codes for CASRGQRTNEQFF.